The 15 T cell receptor beta chains reported below all come from one sample, sequenced in a study of blood T cell repertoires in COVID-19. Generated by immunoSEQ multiplex PCR, the TCRdb table keeps only in-frame clones and is missing some. This table holds some 240,000 clones, 88% found once. Material for sequencing was PBMCs or T cells enriched from blood (not recorded which). These receptors came from a woman aged 40 to 50 who had been exposed to COVID-19.

V usage is TRBV28 and J usage is TRBJ2-1; D is possibly TRBD1 (6 bases). CDR3 length: 15 amino acids. Germline assignment: CDR1 MDHEN and CDR2 SYDVKM. V was clipped by 7 bases and J by 3 bases, with 16 bases between them. CDR3 loop: CASNTNRVIYNEQFF. Written as DNA, the CDR3 is TGTGCCAGCAATACTAACAGGGTCATCTACAATGAGCAGTTCTTC.

The chain links TRBV4-2 to TRBJ1-1; D is undetermined. CDR1 and CDR2 (germline): LGHNA, YNFKEQ. CDR3 size: 14 residues. V dropped 0 bases and J dropped 0 bases, with 5 bases sitting between them. The CDR3 loop is CASSQDLLNTEAFF. The DNA for the CDR3 is TGTGCCAGCAGCCAAGATCTTTTGAACACTGAAGCTTTCTTT.

CDR3 amino acids: CASSKTGSYEQYF. In DNA, the CDR3 is TGTGCCAGCAGCAAGACAGGTAGTTACGAGCAGTACTTC. The chain combines TRBV7-6 with TRBJ2-7; D perhaps matches TRBD1 (6 bases). Germline V CDR1 and CDR2: SGHVS, FNYEAQ. The CDR3 has 13 residues. The ends were cut back, 5 bases at V and 4 bases at J, with 12 bases in the middle.

This clone was seen a few times. The rearrangement joins TRBV5-4 to TRBJ2-1; 8 positions agree with TRBD2. V shed 0 bases, J shed 4 bases, and the junction held 3 bases outside the gene matches. Per germline, CDR1 SGHNT and CDR2 YYREEE (reference sequence). This CDR3 spans 15 amino acids. CDR3 DNA: TGTGCCAGCAGCTTGGAAGCGGGAGCTTACAATGAGCAGTTCTTC. This encodes CASSLEAGAYNEQFF.

On this clone itself: Sequence at one end of the junction differs from germline and may be a read error. V gene TRBV12-3 or TRBV12-4 combines with J gene TRBJ1-2; D remains unclear. The CDR3 covers 10 residues. Written as DNA, the CDR3 is TGTGCCAGCAGTATCAGACTTGTGCGTTTC. This gives the protein CASSIRLVRF.

About this clone: Relative to the germline gene, one junction end is altered; a read error may explain this. The chain uses TRBV11-2 and TRBJ2-5; D unresolved. Germline V CDR1 and CDR2: SGHAT, FQNNGV. The CDR3 runs 13 residues. The CDR3 DNA is TGTGCCAGCAGCCCAATGAACCAAGAGGCCCAGTACTTC. It codes for CASSPMNQEAQYF.

The rearrangement joins TRBV27 to TRBJ1-2; no clear D gene. The germline V gene has CDR1 MNHEY and CDR2 SMNVEV (reference sequence). Between the trimmed V and J ends, which lost 5 bases and 3 bases, there was a span of 13 bases. CDR3 length equals 14 residues. Here the CDR3 DNA reads TGTGCCAGCAGTCCCAACAGCGGCGACTATGGCTACACCTTC. Translation gives CASSPNSGDYGYTF.

CDR3 protein: CASSLRQVSGNTIYF. As DNA, the CDR3 is TGTGCCAGCAGCTTGAGACAGGTCTCTGGAAACACCATATATTTT. This sequence joins TRBV7-9 and TRBJ1-3; possible D gene TRBD1, 6 bases. CDR1 and CDR2 from the germline V gene are SEHNR and FQNEAQ (reference sequence). Trimming left V 3 bases short and J 0 bases short, with 9 bases between. CDR3 length: 15 residues.

The chain joins TRBV3-1 (or the pseudogene TRBV3-2) to TRBJ1-2; D ambiguous. Germline lookup yields CDR1 LGHDT and CDR2 YNNKEL (reference sequence). The length of the CDR3 is 14 residues. V lost 0 bases and J 9 bases, leaving 14 bases between the germline ends. CDR3 DNA: TGTGCCAGCAGCCAAGATTTCGGAGGGTATCGCTACACCTTC. It translates to CASSQDFGGYRYTF.

This rearrangement joins TRBV7-9 to TRBJ2-2, with a weak D call TRBD2 (5 bases). Trimming stripped 5 bases from V and 6 bases from J, with 7 bases between. This CDR3 contains 12 residues. CDR1 and CDR2 (germline): SEHNR, FQNEAQ (reference sequence). CDR3 nucleotide sequence: TGTGCCAGCAGCCTGGAGGCCGGGGAGCTGTTTTTT. Protein: CASSLEAGELFF.

V and J are TRBV12-3 or TRBV12-4 and TRBJ2-1, with TRBD2 identical over 9 bases. Trimming at V came to 4 bases and at J to 8 bases, leaving 3 bases not matched to a gene. This CDR3 region has 13 residues. The DNA of the CDR3 is TGTGCCAGCAGTTCGGGACTAGCCTATGAGCAGTTCTTC. Residues: CASSSGLAYEQFF.

Here the CDR3 reads CASSPNMNTEAFF. Here the CDR3 DNA reads TGTGCCAGCAGCCCCAACATGAACACTGAAGCTTTCTTT. The chain is built from TRBV7-9 and TRBJ1-1; D is undetermined. V was shortened by 5 bases and J by 0 bases, with 7 bases between the two germline ends. Germline V lookup: CDR1 SEHNR, CDR2 FQNEAQ (reference sequence). The CDR3 sequence is 13 residues long.

The chain carries TRBV28 and TRBJ1-2, with D perhaps matching TRBD1 (5 bases). The CDR3 length is 13 residues. V gave up 4 bases and J gave up 2 bases, with 8 bases separating them. Germline V CDR1 and CDR2: MDHEN, SYDVKM. CDR3 loop: CASSSTENYGYTF. In DNA, the CDR3 is TGTGCCAGCAGTTCGACAGAGAACTATGGCTACACCTTC.

The chain is built from TRBV19 and TRBJ2-1; TRBD2 is a possible D gene (5 bases). The germline V and J ends were trimmed by 5 bases and 10 bases, with 12 bases remaining between them. The germline gives CDR1 LNHDA, CDR2 SQIVND (reference sequence). The length of the CDR3 is 12 residues. This CDR3 reads CASSHQKREQFF. In DNA form, the CDR3 reads TGTGCCAGTAGTCATCAAAAGCGGGAGCAGTTCTTC.

The chain combines TRBV27 with TRBJ2-1; 8 bases align to TRBD1. V was clipped by 5 bases and J by 8 bases; unmatched bases: 8. The CDR3 is 14 amino acids. Germline values: CDR1 MNHEY, CDR2 SMNVEV (reference sequence). The CDR3 spells CASSGSGGVYEQFF. In DNA form, the CDR3 reads TGTGCCAGCAGTGGATCAGGGGGCGTATATGAGCAGTTCTTC.